The entry that follows covers one T cell receptor beta chain sequence. This entry comes from a study of T cell changes during pregnancy in multiple sclerosis. TCRdb's table, derived via immunoSEQ multiplex PCR, lists solely in-frame clones and lacks some. Among tens of thousands of clones, roughly nine tenths were seen once, and the ten largest hold 7.8%. CDR3 length: 17 residues. CDR1 is SGHDT and CDR2 is YYEEEE in the germline V gene. The V segment lost 4 bases and the J segment 4 bases; nucleotides outside the gene matches: 12. The V and J genes are TRBV5-6 and TRBJ1-4, with 8 nucleotides matching TRBD1. This TCR came from a female donor with multiple sclerosis, enrolled in a pregnancy study. The input for sequencing was CD8+ T cells from peripheral blood mononuclear cells, taken before pregnancy. This CDR3 reads CASSPGPGGEINEKLFF. CDR3 in DNA: TGTGCCAGCAGCCCTGGACCAGGGGGCGAGATTAATGAAAAACTGTTTTTT.